This entry lists 32 T cell receptor beta chains sequenced from one sample in a study of T cells of healthy individuals. In TCRdb, the 5' RACE reads were re-called with MiXCR into one record per CDR3 protein. The repertoire consists of tens of thousands of distinct CDR3 sequences, with about a sixth occurring once and the leading ten covering about 4.3%. These receptors all come from a human donor in good health.

This clonotype was seen at least ten times. This chain connects TRBV28 to TRBJ1-5; possibly TRBD1 for D (6 bases). Looked up from germline, CDR1 is MDHEN and CDR2 is SYDVKM. CDR3 length equals 13 residues. V was trimmed by 6 bases and J by 9 bases, leaving 15 bases between them. The CDR3 DNA follows: TGTGCCAGCAGGTACAGGGACCCCCGGCCCCAGCATTTT. Its protein is CASRYRDPRPQHF.

This clonotype was observed a few times. The V call is TRBV7-9, the J call TRBJ2-5; D perhaps matches TRBD1 (7 bases). The CDR3 is made up of 14 amino acids. Germline values: CDR1 SEHNR, CDR2 FQNEAQ (reference sequence). Trimming took 4 bases from V and 2 from J, leaving 11 bases between them. The CDR3 nucleotides read TGTGCCAGCAGCTGGGCAGGGGGGCAAGAGACCCAGTACTTC. Amino acid sequence: CASSWAGGQETQYF. The whole variable domain, filled in from reference TRBV7-9 and TRBJ2-5, reads DTGVSQNPRHKITKRGQNVTFRCDPISEHNRLYWYRQTLGQGPEFLTYFQNEAQLEKSRLLSDRFSAERPKGSFSTLEIQRTEQGDSAMYLCASSWAGGQETQYFGPGTRLLVL.

This clonotype was seen many times. The rearrangement uses TRBV20-1 and TRBJ2-5, with 10 bases matching TRBD2. This CDR3 is built from 14 residues. Per germline, CDR1 DFQATT and CDR2 SNEGSKA (reference sequence). With 1 base clipped from V and 2 bases from J, the junction kept 1 base outside the gene matches. CDR3: CSARGTSGQETQYF. For the CDR3, the DNA is TGCAGTGCTAGAGGGACTAGCGGTCAAGAGACCCAGTACTTC.

The DNA of the CDR3 is TGTGCCAGCTCGACAGGGTGGCAGCCCCAGCATTTT. Its translation: CASSTGWQPQHF. The chain couples TRBV6-1 to TRBJ1-5; 7 nucleotides line up with TRBD1. CDR3 length: 12 amino acids. The V gene end was trimmed by 8 bases and the J gene end by 7 bases; junction bases not matched to a gene: 5. Germline V CDR1 and CDR2: MNHNS, SASEGT.

This clonotype was detected many times. The chain carries TRBV20-1 and TRBJ1-1, with D perhaps matching TRBD1 (6 bases). Germline V lookup: CDR1 DFQATT, CDR2 SNEGSKA (reference sequence). The CDR3 length is 13 residues. With 3 bases removed from V and 0 bases from J, the gap between germline ends came to 8 bases. The CDR3 protein is CSARQGLNTEAFF. CDR3 bases: TGCAGTGCTAGGCAGGGGCTGAACACTGAAGCTTTCTTT.

This chain uses TRBV20-1 with TRBJ1-2; 7 bases map to TRBD1. Germline trimming cut 4 bases from V and 6 bases from J; bases unmatched to any gene: 5. Germline loops: CDR1 DFQATT, CDR2 SNEGSKA (reference sequence). The CDR3 covers 12 residues. The CDR3 protein is CSATDRANGYTF. In nucleotides, the CDR3 is TGCAGTGCTACCGACAGGGCTAATGGCTACACCTTC.

The V call is TRBV5-1, the J call TRBJ2-2, with D maybe TRBD1 (6 bases). V gave up 3 bases and J gave up 5 bases, with 17 bases separating them. CDR3 size: 16 residues. Per the germline V gene, CDR1 is SGHRS and CDR2 is YFSETQ. CDR3 in DNA: TGCGCCAGCAGCTCCCCACGAAGTCAGGGGACCGGGGAGCTGTTTTTT. Amino acid sequence: CASSSPRSQGTGELFF.

The chain combines TRBV25-1 with TRBJ2-5, with 7 bases fitting TRBD1. The junction had 6 bases not matched to a gene; V was cut back by 7 bases and J by 4 bases. The CDR3 covers 13 residues. Germline CDR1 and CDR2: MGHDK and SYGVNS. The CDR3 sequence: CASNEGALETQYF. CDR3 bases: TGTGCCAGCAACGAGGGGGCTTTAGAGACCCAGTACTTC.

This clonotype turned up a few times. This rearrangement joins TRBV28 to TRBJ2-7; 7 nucleotides align to TRBD2. Germline values: CDR1 MDHEN, CDR2 SYDVKM. The J segment lost 2 bases and the V segment lost 5 bases, leaving 12 bases of the junction unmatched. The CDR3 spans 16 residues. The CDR3 is CASSREGAGTTYEQYF. In DNA form, the CDR3 reads TGTGCCAGCAGTAGGGAAGGGGCCGGGACTACCTACGAGCAGTACTTC. Looking up the rest from reference TRBV28 and TRBJ2-7 gives the full variable domain: DVKVTQSSRYLVKRTGEKVFLECVQDMDHENMFWYRQDPGLGLRLIYFSYDVKMKEKGDIPEGYSVSREKKERFSLILESASTNQTSMYLCASSREGAGTTYEQYFGPGTRLTVT.

This clonotype was seen many times. CDR3 in DNA: TGTGCCAGCAGCTTAGGACTTACTAGCACAGATACGCAGTATTTT. Translated, it gives CASSLGLTSTDTQYF. This chain links TRBV7-3 with TRBJ2-3; D perhaps matches TRBD2 (5 bases). V was pared by 2 bases and J by 0 bases, with 9 bases between. CDR1 and CDR2 from the germline V gene are SGHTA and FQGTGA. The CDR3 contains 15 residues.

Written as DNA, the CDR3 is TGTGCCAGCAGTTACTCCCGGGGTAGCGGGGGGGACTACAATGAGCAGTTCTTC. Its translation is CASSYSRGSGGDYNEQFF. The chain recombines TRBV6-2 or TRBV6-3 with TRBJ2-1; 11 bases fit TRBD2. CDR3 size: 18 residues. V trimming: 0 bases; J trimming: 3 bases; junction bases outside the gene matches: 7. Germline CDR1 and CDR2: MNHEY and SVGEGT.

This clonotype showed up just a few times. V gene TRBV4-1 combines with J gene TRBJ2-7; 8 nucleotides match TRBD2. The CDR3 has 14 residues. With 3 bases clipped from V and 4 bases from J, the junction kept 5 bases outside the gene matches. The germline V gene encodes CDR1 MGHRA and CDR2 YSYEKL. The chain's CDR3 is CASSQRAGEYEQYF. CDR3 in DNA: TGCGCCAGCAGCCAGAGAGCGGGAGAGTACGAGCAGTACTTC.

The V and J genes are TRBV6-2 or TRBV6-3 and TRBJ2-3, with 12 nucleotides matching TRBD2. The CDR3 contains 19 residues. J lost 2 bases, V lost 0 bases, and 9 bases had no gene match. Germline CDR1 MNHEY, CDR2 SVGEGT. The CDR3 DNA is TGTGCCAGCAGTTACTCGAAGACTAGCGGGGGCCTCCACACAGATACGCAGTATTTT. Encoded protein: CASSYSKTSGGLHTDTQYF.

In this sample, this clonotype turned up a few times. The CDR3 region is CSAKGGNGNTIYF. CDR3 nucleotides: TGCAGTGCGAAGGGGGGGAATGGAAACACCATATATTTT. This chain joins TRBV20-1 and TRBJ1-3; D is perhaps TRBD1 (6 bases). The V and J ends lost 6 bases and 3 bases respectively, with 12 bases between them. This CDR3 region has 13 residues. The germline V gene encodes CDR1 DFQATT and CDR2 SNEGSKA (reference sequence).

V and J are TRBV20-1 and TRBJ1-1; perhaps TRBD1 as D (5 bases). This CDR3 comprises 14 residues. Between the trimmed V and J ends, which lost 1 base and 0 bases, there was a span of 9 bases. Germline assignment: CDR1 DFQATT and CDR2 SNEGSKA (reference sequence). The CDR3 spells CSARGGGVNTEAFF. DNA for the CDR3: TGCAGTGCTAGAGGGGGGGGGGTGAACACTGAAGCTTTCTTT.

This clonotype came up many times. The chain couples TRBV7-3 to TRBJ2-5; TRBD2 might be the D (5 bases). The CDR3 has 13 residues. V was shortened by 1 base and J by 5 bases, with 8 bases between the two germline ends. Germline CDR1 is SGHTA and CDR2 is FQGTGA. CDR3 residues: CASSLKRGETQYF. CDR3 sequence (DNA): TGTGCCAGCAGCTTAAAGCGAGGGGAGACCCAGTACTTC. Supplemented by reference TRBV7-3 and TRBJ2-5, the full variable domain reads GAGVSQTPSNKVTEKGKYVELRCDPISGHTALYWYRQSLGQGPEFLIYFQGTGAADDSGLPNDRFFAVRPEGSVSTLKIQRTERGDSAVYLCASSLKRGETQYFGPGTRLLVL.

This clonotype was picked up many times. The J gene is TRBJ2-1, the V gene TRBV29-1, with D tentatively TRBD1 or TRBD2 (5 bases each). Germline CDR1 is SQVTM and CDR2 is ANQGSEA. The CDR3 consists of 15 residues. The V gene lost 5 bases and the J gene lost 3 bases, with 17 bases spanning the gap. CDR3 protein: CSVQASQRGYNEQFF. The CDR3 DNA reads TGCAGCGTTCAAGCGTCCCAGAGGGGCTACAATGAGCAGTTCTTC.

This clonotype has just one count. Being one base from a much bigger clone, this may be a read error. The chain joins TRBV7-9 to TRBJ2-5, with D possibly matching TRBD1 (5 bases). Germline loops: CDR1 SEHNR, CDR2 FQNEAQ (reference sequence). CDR3 length: 14 residues. CDR3 sequence reads: CASSLAQGKETQHF. The CDR3 DNA reads TGTGCCAGCAGCTTAGCCCAGGGAAAAGAGACCCAGCACTTC.

In this sample, this clonotype turned up many times. The J gene is TRBJ1-5, the V gene TRBV4-1; D might be TRBD1 (5 bases). Germline V gives CDR1 MGHRA, CDR2 YSYEKL. Trimming took off 0 bases at V and 6 bases at J, with 12 bases between the two ends. The CDR3 extends over 15 amino acids. The CDR3 sequence: CASSQDGQGAQPQHF. DNA of the CDR3: TGCGCCAGCAGCCAAGATGGGCAGGGCGCTCAGCCCCAGCATTTT.

The J gene is TRBJ2-1, the V gene TRBV6-2 or TRBV6-3, with 7 bases identical to TRBD2. The CDR3 has 14 residues. After removal of 2 bases from V and 6 bases from J, the junction contained 4 bases not matched to a gene. Germline CDR1 is MNHEY and CDR2 is SVGEGT. CDR3 bases: TGTGCCAGCAGTTACGCTAGCGGCCCCAATGAGCAGTTCTTC. Translating gives CASSYASGPNEQFF.

This clonotype was seen ten or more times. The chain combines TRBV20-1 with TRBJ2-7; TRBD2 is a possible D gene (5 bases). The V gene lost 3 bases and the J gene lost 0 bases, with 9 bases spanning the gap. Germline V lookup: CDR1 DFQATT, CDR2 SNEGSKA (reference sequence). The CDR3 runs 13 residues. The CDR3 reads CSARSGSSYEQYF. CDR3 coding DNA: TGCAGTGCTAGGAGCGGTAGCTCCTACGAGCAGTACTTC.

The chain uses TRBV3-1 and TRBJ2-7; D uncertain. Germline V lookup: CDR1 LGHDT, CDR2 YNNKEL (reference sequence). The CDR3 totals 12 residues. V dropped 3 bases and J dropped 6 bases, with 9 bases sitting between them. The CDR3 is CASSQSGSEQYF. CDR3 sequence (DNA): TGTGCCAGCAGCCAGTCTGGCAGCGAGCAGTACTTC.

This clonotype was counted many times. J is TRBJ2-1 and V is TRBV9; tentatively, D is TRBD2 (6 bases). The CDR3 runs to 15 residues. V shed 0 bases and J shed 6 bases, with 13 bases lying between them. Germline loops: CDR1 SGDLS, CDR2 YYNGEE. CDR3 amino acids: CASSVAGSIGNEQFF. The CDR3 nucleotides read TGTGCCAGCAGCGTAGCCGGGAGTATCGGCAATGAGCAGTTCTTC.

This clonotype was observed a handful of times. This chain joins TRBV6-2 or TRBV6-3 and TRBJ2-1; TRBD2 matches 7 bases. The CDR3 length is 15 residues. V gave up 5 bases and J gave up 4 bases; unmatched junction bases: 8. Germline V gene lookup returns CDR1 MNHEY and CDR2 SVGEGT. CDR3 residues: CASSPLADDYNEQFF. For the CDR3, the DNA is TGTGCCAGCAGTCCTCTAGCGGATGATTACAATGAGCAGTTCTTC.

This clonotype was seen at least ten times. The chain carries TRBV28 and TRBJ2-1; 15 bases line up with TRBD2. Unmatched junction bases numbered 8, after V lost 8 bases and J lost 6 bases. The CDR3 extends over 16 amino acids. Germline CDR1 MDHEN, CDR2 SYDVKM. CDR3 bases: TGTGCCAGCTCCACCGGACTAGCGGGGGGGATCAATGAGCAGTTCTTC. Translating gives CASSTGLAGGINEQFF.

This clonotype was recorded at least ten times. The CDR3 reads CASSPPTAFTDTQYF. CDR3 nucleotides: TGTGCCAGCAGTCCCCCGACTGCATTCACAGATACGCAGTATTTT. J is TRBJ2-3 and V is TRBV28; D unresolved. CDR1 MDHEN and CDR2 SYDVKM come from the germline V gene. The length of the CDR3 is 15 residues. The V end lost 5 bases, the J end lost 2 bases, and 14 bases lay between the germline ends.

This clonotype was detected ten times or more. The J gene is TRBJ2-3, the V gene TRBV7-2; D possibly corresponds to TRBD2 (6 bases). CDR1 is SGHTA, CDR2 FQGNSA, per germline. CDR3 size: 15 residues. V lost 2 bases, J lost 1 base, and 10 bases lay in between. The CDR3 nucleotides are TGTGCCAGCAGCTTAAGGGCTAGCGGCACAGATACGCAGTATTTT. It codes for CASSLRASGTDTQYF.

CDR3 in DNA: TGTGCCAGCAGCTTATCTCTGGACCGGGCCCAGCATTTT. Translation gives CASSLSLDRAQHF. J is TRBJ1-5 and V is TRBV11-2; D is ambiguous. Trimming removed 2 bases from V and 11 bases from J, with 13 bases in between. The CDR3 has 13 amino acids. The germline V gene encodes CDR1 SGHAT and CDR2 FQNNGV.

This clonotype was seen a few times. This chain joins TRBV18 and TRBJ2-2; D might be TRBD1 (5 bases). V gave up 3 bases and J gave up 1 base, with 6 bases separating them. The CDR3 consists of 14 residues. From germline, CDR1 is KGHSH and CDR2 LQKENI. This chain's CDR3 is CASSPGRNTGELFF. The CDR3 region has the DNA TGTGCCAGCTCACCGGGGCGGAACACCGGGGAGCTGTTTTTT.

There are a few counts of this clonotype. The chain has TRBV5-1 and TRBJ2-6; D might be TRBD1 (6 bases). The germline CDR1 and CDR2 sequences are SGHRS and YFSETQ. The CDR3 loop spans 14 amino acids. V dropped 6 bases and J dropped 4 bases, with 11 bases sitting between them. The CDR3 reads CASTQGTGANVLTF. Here the CDR3 DNA reads TGCGCCAGCACACAGGGTACCGGGGCCAACGTCCTGACTTTC.

This clonotype was seen repeatedly, ten times or more. The chain employs TRBV3-1 and TRBJ2-1; no firm D call. Germline CDR1 LGHDT, CDR2 YNNKEL (reference sequence). This CDR3 comprises 15 residues. With 1 base removed from V and 0 bases from J, the gap between germline ends came to 7 bases. CDR3 region: CASSQGADSYNEQFF. CDR3 DNA sequence: TGTGCCAGCAGCCAAGGGGCGGACTCCTACAATGAGCAGTTCTTC.

This clonotype was seen many times. The chain couples TRBV10-3 to TRBJ2-1, with 8 bases matching TRBD2. The trim removed 1 base at V and 5 bases at J, leaving 13 bases unmatched. Germline CDR1 reads ENHRY; CDR2 reads SYGVKD. The CDR3 has 18 residues. This CDR3 is CAISEYAYTRAGDNEQFF. Written as DNA, the CDR3 is TGTGCCATCAGTGAGTATGCGTATACGAGAGCGGGAGACAATGAGCAGTTCTTC.